The 11 T cell receptor beta chains below all came from one sample that was sequenced in a study. Each CDR3 protein is one row after TCRdb ran MiXCR on the RT-PCR reads. The sample has almost 700,000 distinct CDR3 sequences; 13% to 15% are singletons. Input material: memory CD4+ T cells from blood. All receptors come from a female donor in good health, serving as a healthy control.

The chain uses TRBV20-1 and TRBJ2-1, with unresolved D. The CDR3 extends over 13 amino acids. V gave up 3 bases and J gave up 2 bases, with 8 bases separating them. Germline CDR1 is DFQATT and CDR2 is SNEGSKA (reference sequence). The chain's CDR3 is CSARVGAYNEQFF. CDR3 coding DNA: TGCAGTGCTAGGGTTGGGGCCTACAATGAGCAGTTCTTC.

This clonotype has a count of ten or more. V and J are TRBV6-5 and TRBJ1-6; no clear D. CDR1 is MNHEY, CDR2 SVGAGI, per germline. This CDR3 contains 12 residues. V lost 7 bases and J lost 6, with 7 bases in between. Here the CDR3 DNA reads TGTGCCAGCACTACCTCTAATTCACCCCTCCACTTT. This codes for CASTTSNSPLHF.

This clonotype was seen many times. The rearrangement joins TRBV20-1 to TRBJ2-2, with 12 bases matching TRBD2. From germline, CDR1 is DFQATT and CDR2 SNEGSKA (reference sequence). Losses at the gene ends were 5 bases for V and 9 bases for J; bases not matched to a gene: 10. The length of the CDR3 is 15 residues. The CDR3 region is CSAALAGGESRELFF. CDR3 sequence (DNA): TGCAGTGCTGCCCTAGCGGGAGGGGAGTCCCGGGAGCTGTTTTTT.

This clonotype was seen a handful of times. This chain uses TRBV7-2 with TRBJ1-1, with 9 bases aligning to TRBD1. Germline loops: CDR1 SGHTA, CDR2 FQGNSA. J was trimmed by 3 bases and V by 0 bases; bases with no gene match: 2. CDR3 size: 15 residues. As DNA, the CDR3 is TGTGCCAGCAGCTTAGCGACAGGGGGTTACACTGAAGCTTTCTTT. It codes for CASSLATGGYTEAFF.

This clonotype was counted a few times. The rearrangement links TRBV15 to TRBJ2-2, with D maybe TRBD1 (6 bases). The CDR3 runs 14 residues. CDR1 LNHNV and CDR2 YYDKDF come from the germline V gene (reference sequence). With 0 bases removed from V and 8 bases from J, the gap between germline ends came to 10 bases. The CDR3: CATSRDLGQGELFF. CDR3 DNA sequence: TGTGCCACCAGCAGAGATTTAGGACAGGGGGAGCTGTTTTTT.

This clonotype was counted many times. The rearrangement uses TRBV7-7 and TRBJ2-3, with 7 bases that match TRBD2. V shed 1 base and J 4 bases; nucleotides not matched to a gene: 5. The germline gives CDR1 SSHAT, CDR2 FNYEAQ (reference sequence). This CDR3 comprises 15 residues. The CDR3 spells CASSLDGGSADTQYF. The CDR3 DNA follows: TGTGCCAGCAGCTTAGACGGGGGGTCCGCAGATACGCAGTATTTT. Full variable domain (rest looked up from reference TRBV7-7 and TRBJ2-3): GAGVSQSPRYKVTKRGQDVTLRCDPISSHATLYWYQQALGQGPEFLTYFNYEAQPDKSGLPSDRFSAERPEGSISTLTIQRTEQRDSAMYRCASSLDGGSADTQYFGPGTRLTVL.

There are many counts of this clonotype. V usage is TRBV29-1 and J usage is TRBJ2-5, with a weak D call TRBD2 (6 bases). Per the germline V gene, CDR1 is SQVTM and CDR2 is ANQGSEA. The CDR3 consists of 13 residues. Trimming stripped 8 bases from V and 4 bases from J, with 17 bases between. The CDR3 nucleotides are TGCAGCACCACACTAGCTGCCGCAGAGACCCAGTACTTC. Its translation: CSTTLAAAETQYF.

This clonotype was seen repeatedly, ten times or more. V and J are TRBV12-3 or TRBV12-4 and TRBJ1-5, with 7 bases that match TRBD1. The CDR3 loop spans 12 amino acids. The ends lost 5 bases at V and 6 bases at J; junction bases unmatched: 1. In nucleotides, the CDR3 is TGTGCCAGCAGTGACAGGGTTCAGCCCCAGCATTTT. It specifies CASSDRVQPQHF.

The V call is TRBV7-2, the J call TRBJ2-7; unclear D gene. The CDR3 extends over 13 amino acids. Germline assignment: CDR1 SGHTA and CDR2 FQGNSA. Trimming removed 5 bases from V and 6 bases from J, with 14 bases in between. The CDR3 protein is CASSLNLKVEQYF. The CDR3 DNA follows: TGTGCCAGCAGCCTAAATCTAAAGGTCGAGCAGTACTTC.

To note about this clonotype: This may be a read error, as it is one base from a much larger clone. This chain uses TRBV11-2 with TRBJ2-3, with unresolved D. CDR3 size: 14 residues. The ends were cut back, 0 bases at V and 0 bases at J, with 4 bases in the middle. Germline V gives CDR1 SGHAT, CDR2 FQNNGV. CDR3 nucleotide sequence: TGTGCCAGCAGCTTAGACATGAGCACAGATACGCAGTATTTT. It yields the protein CASSLDMSTDTQYF.

The chain couples TRBV7-2 to TRBJ2-7; no clear D gene. Germline V lookup: CDR1 SGHTA, CDR2 FQGNSA. This CDR3 has 14 amino acids. The V and J ends lost 5 bases and 6 bases respectively, with 17 bases between them. CDR3 bases: TGTGCCAGCAGCCTCGACCGATCTGCACGCGAGCAGTACTTC. Translated: CASSLDRSAREQYF.